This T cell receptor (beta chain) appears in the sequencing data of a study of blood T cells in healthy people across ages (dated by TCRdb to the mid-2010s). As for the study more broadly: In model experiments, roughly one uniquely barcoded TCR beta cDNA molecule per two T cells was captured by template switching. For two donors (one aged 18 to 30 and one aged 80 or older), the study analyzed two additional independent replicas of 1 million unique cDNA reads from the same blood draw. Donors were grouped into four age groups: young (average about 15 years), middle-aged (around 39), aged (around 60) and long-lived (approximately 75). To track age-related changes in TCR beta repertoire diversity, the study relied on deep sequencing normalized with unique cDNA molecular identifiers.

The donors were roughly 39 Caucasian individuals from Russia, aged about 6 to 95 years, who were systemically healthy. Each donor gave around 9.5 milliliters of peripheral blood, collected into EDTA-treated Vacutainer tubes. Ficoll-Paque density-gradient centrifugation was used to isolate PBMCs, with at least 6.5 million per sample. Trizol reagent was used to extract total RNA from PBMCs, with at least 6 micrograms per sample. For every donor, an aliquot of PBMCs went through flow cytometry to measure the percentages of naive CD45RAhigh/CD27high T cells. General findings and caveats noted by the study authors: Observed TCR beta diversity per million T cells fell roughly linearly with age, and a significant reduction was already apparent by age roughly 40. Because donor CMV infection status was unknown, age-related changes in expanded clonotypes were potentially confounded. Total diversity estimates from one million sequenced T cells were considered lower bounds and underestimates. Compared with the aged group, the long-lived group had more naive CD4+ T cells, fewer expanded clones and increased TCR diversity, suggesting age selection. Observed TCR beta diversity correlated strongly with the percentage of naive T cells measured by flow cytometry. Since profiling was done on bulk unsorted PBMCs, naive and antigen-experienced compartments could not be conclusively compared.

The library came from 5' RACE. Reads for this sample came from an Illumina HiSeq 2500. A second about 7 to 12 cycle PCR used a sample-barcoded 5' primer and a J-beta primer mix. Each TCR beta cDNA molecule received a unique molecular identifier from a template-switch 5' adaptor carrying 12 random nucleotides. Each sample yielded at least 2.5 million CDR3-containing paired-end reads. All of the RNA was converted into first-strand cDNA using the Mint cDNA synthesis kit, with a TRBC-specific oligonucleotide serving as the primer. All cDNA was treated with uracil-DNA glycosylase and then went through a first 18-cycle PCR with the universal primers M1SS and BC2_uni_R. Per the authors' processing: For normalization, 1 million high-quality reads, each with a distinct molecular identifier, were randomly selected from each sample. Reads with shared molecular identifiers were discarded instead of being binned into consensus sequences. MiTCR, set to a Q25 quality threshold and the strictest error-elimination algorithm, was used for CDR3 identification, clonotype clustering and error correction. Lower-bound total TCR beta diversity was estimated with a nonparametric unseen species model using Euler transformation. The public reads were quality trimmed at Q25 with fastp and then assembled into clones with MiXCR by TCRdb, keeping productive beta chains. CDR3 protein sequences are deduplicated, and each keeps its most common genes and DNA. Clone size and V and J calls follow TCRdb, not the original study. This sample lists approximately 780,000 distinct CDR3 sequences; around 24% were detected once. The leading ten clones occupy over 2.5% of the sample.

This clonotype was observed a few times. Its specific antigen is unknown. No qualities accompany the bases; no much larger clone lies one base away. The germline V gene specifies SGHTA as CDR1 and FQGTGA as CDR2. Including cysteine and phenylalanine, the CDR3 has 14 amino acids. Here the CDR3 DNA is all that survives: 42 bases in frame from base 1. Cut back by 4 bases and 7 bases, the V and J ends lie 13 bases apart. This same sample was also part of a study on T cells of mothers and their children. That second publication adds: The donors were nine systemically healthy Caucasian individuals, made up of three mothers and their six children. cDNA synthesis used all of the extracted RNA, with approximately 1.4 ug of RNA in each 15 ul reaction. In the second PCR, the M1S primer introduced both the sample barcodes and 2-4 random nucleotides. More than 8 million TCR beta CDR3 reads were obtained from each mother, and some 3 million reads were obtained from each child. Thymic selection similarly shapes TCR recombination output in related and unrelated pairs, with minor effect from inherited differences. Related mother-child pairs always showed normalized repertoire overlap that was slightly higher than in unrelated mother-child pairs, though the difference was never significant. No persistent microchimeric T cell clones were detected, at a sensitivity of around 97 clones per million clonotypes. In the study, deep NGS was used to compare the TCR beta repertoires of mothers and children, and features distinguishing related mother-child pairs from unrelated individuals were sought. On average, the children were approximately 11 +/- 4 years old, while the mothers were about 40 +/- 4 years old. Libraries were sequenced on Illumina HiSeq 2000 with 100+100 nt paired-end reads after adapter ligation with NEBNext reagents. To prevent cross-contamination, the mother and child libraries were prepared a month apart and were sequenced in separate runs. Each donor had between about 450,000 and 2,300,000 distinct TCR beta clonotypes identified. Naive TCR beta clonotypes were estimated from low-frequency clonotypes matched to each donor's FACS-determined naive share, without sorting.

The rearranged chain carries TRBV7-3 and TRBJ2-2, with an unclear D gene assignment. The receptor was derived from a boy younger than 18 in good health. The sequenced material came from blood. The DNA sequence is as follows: TGTGCCAGCAGCTCGAACCCAAAAAGCGGGGAGCTGTTTTTT. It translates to CASSSNPKSGELFF. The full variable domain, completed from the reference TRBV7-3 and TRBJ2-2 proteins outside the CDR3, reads GAGVSQTPSNKVTEKGKYVELRCDPISGHTALYWYRQSLGQGPEFLIYFQGTGAADDSGLPNDRFFAVRPEGSVSTLKIQRTERGDSAVYLCASSSNPKSGELFFGEGSRLTVL.